These T cell receptor beta chains were read from a single sample in a study of blood T cells in healthy people across ages. A single record per CDR3 protein comes from TCRdb applying MiXCR to the 5' RACE reads. The sample has about a million distinct CDR3 sequences; about 44% are singletons. Specimen: blood. These receptor sequences come from a man aged 30 to 45 in good health. CDR3s include the opening cysteine and the closing phenylalanine or tryptophan. The order of the fields is D gene, clone size, J gene, V gene, CDR3 DNA, CDR3 protein. The D gene is left open where the match is weak. Some rows mark clone size as missing; the rest say once, few, many or name a class of expanded clone.

d_call: .
clone_size: few
j_call: TRBJ2-4
v_call: TRBV28
cdr3_nt: TGTGCCAGCTCGATAGTGGGCACCACTCTAGCCAAAAACATTCAGTACTTC
cdr3_aa: CASSIVGTTLAKNIQYF

d_call: TRBD1
clone_size: few
j_call: TRBJ2-7
v_call: TRBV20-1
cdr3_nt: TGCAGTGCTCCGGACAGGGCCCTCTACGAGCAGTACTTC
cdr3_aa: CSAPDRALYEQYF

d_call: TRBD1
clone_size: .
j_call: TRBJ2-1
v_call: TRBV4-3
cdr3_nt: TGCGCCAGCAGCCACACGGACAGGGACAACAATGAGCAGTTCTTC
cdr3_aa: CASSHTDRDNNEQFF

d_call: .
clone_size: few
j_call: TRBJ2-7
v_call: TRBV20-1
cdr3_nt: TGCAGTGCTAGAGATTGGGGACGCTCCTACGAGCAGTACTTC
cdr3_aa: CSARDWGRSYEQYF

d_call: TRBD2
clone_size: .
j_call: TRBJ2-1
v_call: TRBV3-1
cdr3_nt: TGTGCCAGCAGCCAAGATCTCCCCGGGACTAGCGGGGGATACAATGAGCAGTTCTTC
cdr3_aa: CASSQDLPGTSGGYNEQFF

d_call: TRBD1
clone_size: .
j_call: TRBJ1-2
v_call: TRBV4-2
cdr3_nt: TGTGCCAGCAGCCCGGACAGGGGGACGGATGGCTACACCTTC
cdr3_aa: CASSPDRGTDGYTF

d_call: .
clone_size: few
j_call: TRBJ1-1
v_call: TRBV11-3
cdr3_nt: TGTGCCAGCAGCCCCAAAGCGCGGAACACTGAAGCTTTCTTT
cdr3_aa: CASSPKARNTEAFF

d_call: .
clone_size: .
j_call: TRBJ2-5
v_call: TRBV4-1
cdr3_nt: TGCGCCAGCAGCCCCCAGGGTCGACTGGGAGAGACCCAGTACTTC
cdr3_aa: CASSPQGRLGETQYF

d_call: TRBD2
clone_size: .
j_call: TRBJ2-3
v_call: TRBV10-3
cdr3_nt: TGTGCCATCAGGGCAGCGGGGCGCACAGATACGCAGTATTTT
cdr3_aa: CAIRAAGRTDTQYF

d_call: TRBD2
clone_size: .
j_call: TRBJ2-7
v_call: TRBV4-1
cdr3_nt: TGCGCCAGCAGCCAGGGAGGGGTGGATTTCTACGAGCAGTACTTC
cdr3_aa: CASSQGGVDFYEQYF

d_call: TRBD1
clone_size: once
j_call: TRBJ1-2
v_call: TRBV7-2
cdr3_nt: TGTGCCAGCAGCCCAGCACGAGGGACAGGGACGGGAGGCTACACCTTC
cdr3_aa: CASSPARGTGTGGYTF

d_call: .
clone_size: .
j_call: TRBJ2-1
v_call: TRBV3-1
cdr3_nt: TGTGCCAGCAGCCCGCAGGCAGGGGTCTACAATGAGCAGTTCTTC
cdr3_aa: CASSPQAGVYNEQFF

d_call: .
clone_size: few
j_call: TRBJ2-3
v_call: TRBV29-1
cdr3_nt: TGCACCGGAGGGGAGCCCTTGGCAGATACGCAGTATTTT
cdr3_aa: CTGGEPLADTQYF

d_call: .
clone_size: many
j_call: TRBJ2-6
v_call: TRBV5-1
cdr3_nt: TGCGCCAGCAGCTTGTCCAGGGGCTCTGGGGCCAACGTCCTGACTTTC
cdr3_aa: CASSLSRGSGANVLTF

d_call: .
clone_size: few
j_call: TRBJ2-7
v_call: TRBV6-2/TRBV6-3
cdr3_nt: TGTGCCAGCAGTTACGGTGCCACGACGTACGAGCAGTACTTC
cdr3_aa: CASSYGATTYEQYF

d_call: .
clone_size: .
j_call: TRBJ2-2
v_call: TRBV4-2
cdr3_nt: TGTGCCAGCAGCCAAGATCTCAGCCCCGGGGAGCTGTTTTTT
cdr3_aa: CASSQDLSPGELFF

d_call: .
clone_size: .
j_call: TRBJ2-4
v_call: TRBV20-1
cdr3_nt: TGCAGTGCTAGAGAACTAGCCAAAAACATTCAGTACTTC
cdr3_aa: CSARELAKNIQYF

d_call: .
clone_size: few
j_call: TRBJ2-2
v_call: TRBV4-1
cdr3_nt: TGCGCCAGCAGCCAAGAGTACAGCGTCACCGGGGAGCTGTTTTTT
cdr3_aa: CASSQEYSVTGELFF

d_call: TRBD2
clone_size: many
j_call: TRBJ2-5
v_call: TRBV20-1
cdr3_nt: TGCAGTGCTCCTAGACGGGCTAGCGGGCCACAAGAGACCCAGTACTTC
cdr3_aa: CSAPRRASGPQETQYF

d_call: .
clone_size: .
j_call: TRBJ2-4
v_call: TRBV2
cdr3_nt: TGTGCCAGCAGTGAAGCGCTGGGCCACTTAGCCAAAAACATTCAGTACTTC
cdr3_aa: CASSEALGHLAKNIQYF

d_call: TRBD1
clone_size: many
j_call: TRBJ1-1
v_call: TRBV4-1
cdr3_nt: TGCGCCAGCAGCCAGGGTCTACTTCGTCGACAGGGGAGCACTGAAGCTTTCTTT
cdr3_aa: CASSQGLLRRQGSTEAFF

d_call: .
clone_size: few
j_call: TRBJ2-1
v_call: TRBV7-2
cdr3_nt: TGTGCCAGCAGCTTTTTCGGGGACGACAATGAGCAGTTCTTC
cdr3_aa: CASSFFGDDNEQFF

d_call: .
clone_size: .
j_call: TRBJ2-1
v_call: TRBV20-1
cdr3_nt: TGCAGTGCTAGAGCGTCGCTAGCTCCGGAGGAGCAGTTCTTC
cdr3_aa: CSARASLAPEEQFF

d_call: .
clone_size: few
j_call: TRBJ2-4
v_call: TRBV28
cdr3_nt: TGTGCCAGCAGATTGAGCGGGCCCACGCTAGCCAAAAACATTCAGTACTTC
cdr3_aa: CASRLSGPTLAKNIQYF

d_call: .
clone_size: few
j_call: TRBJ2-7
v_call: TRBV29-1
cdr3_nt: TGCAGCGCCGGAGGTCTCGAGCAGTACTTC
cdr3_aa: CSAGGLEQYF

d_call: .
clone_size: once
j_call: TRBJ1-4
v_call: TRBV20-1
cdr3_nt: TGCAGTGCCCAGAACCCGGGGGGCGGGGAAAAACTGTTTTTT
cdr3_aa: CSAQNPGGGEKLFF

d_call: TRBD2
clone_size: few
j_call: TRBJ2-3
v_call: TRBV7-3
cdr3_nt: TGTGCCAGCAGCTTAGGACGGGGGGGCCGTGATACGCAGTATTTT
cdr3_aa: CASSLGRGGRDTQYF

d_call: TRBD1
clone_size: .
j_call: TRBJ1-4
v_call: TRBV27
cdr3_nt: TGTGCCAGCAGTTTATCACGGACAGGGACGGGGACAACTAATGAAAAACTGTTTTTT
cdr3_aa: CASSLSRTGTGTTNEKLFF

d_call: TRBD2
clone_size: many
j_call: TRBJ2-3
v_call: TRBV25-1
cdr3_nt: TGTGCCAGCAGTGATTGGACTAGGGTCCCAGATACGCAGTATTTT
cdr3_aa: CASSDWTRVPDTQYF

d_call: .
clone_size: .
j_call: TRBJ2-7
v_call: TRBV12-3/TRBV12-4
cdr3_nt: TGTGCCAGCAGTTCATCGGGGATCTCCTACGAGCAGTACTTC
cdr3_aa: CASSSSGISYEQYF

d_call: .
clone_size: few
j_call: TRBJ2-5
v_call: TRBV20-1
cdr3_nt: TGCAGTGCTAGGGAGGACAGACCCCAAGAGACCCAGTACTTC
cdr3_aa: CSAREDRPQETQYF

d_call: TRBD2
clone_size: .
j_call: TRBJ2-7
v_call: TRBV3-1
cdr3_nt: TGTGCCAGCAGCCAATACTTCGGCGGGGGGGCCCTCGAGCAGTACTTC
cdr3_aa: CASSQYFGGGALEQYF

d_call: .
clone_size: .
j_call: TRBJ2-5
v_call: TRBV7-8
cdr3_nt: TGTGCCAGCGGACCTCATCAGGGGTTGGAGACCCAGTACTTC
cdr3_aa: CASGPHQGLETQYF

d_call: TRBD2
clone_size: few
j_call: TRBJ2-3
v_call: TRBV25-1
cdr3_nt: TGTGCCAGCAGTGATGGAGCGGGGGGTCCAGATACGCAGTATTTT
cdr3_aa: CASSDGAGGPDTQYF

d_call: .
clone_size: .
j_call: TRBJ1-2
v_call: TRBV2
cdr3_nt: TGTGCCAGCAGTGATAACAACACTCCTCACTATGGCTACACCTTC
cdr3_aa: CASSDNNTPHYGYTF

d_call: .
clone_size: .
j_call: TRBJ1-4
v_call: TRBV27
cdr3_nt: TGTGCCAGCAGTCCGGACCCCTCAACTAATGAAAAACTGTTTTTT
cdr3_aa: CASSPDPSTNEKLFF

d_call: TRBD2
clone_size: many
j_call: TRBJ2-3
v_call: TRBV5-1
cdr3_nt: TGTGCCAGCAGCCTTAGCGGGGGGACAGATACGCAGTATTTT
cdr3_aa: CASSLSGGTDTQYF

d_call: .
clone_size: .
j_call: TRBJ2-2
v_call: TRBV28
cdr3_nt: TGTGCCAGCAGTTTATGGGACTCAAACACCGGGGAGCTGTTTTTT
cdr3_aa: CASSLWDSNTGELFF

d_call: TRBD1
clone_size: many
j_call: TRBJ1-2
v_call: TRBV4-1
cdr3_nt: TGCGCCAGCAGCCGGGACGGGACAGTACCCTATGGCTACACCTTC
cdr3_aa: CASSRDGTVPYGYTF

d_call: .
clone_size: .
j_call: TRBJ2-7
v_call: TRBV4-1
cdr3_nt: TGCGCCAGCAGCCAAGATTTAGCGCCAACAGGGTCTCACGAGCAGTACTTC
cdr3_aa: CASSQDLAPTGSHEQYF

d_call: .
clone_size: few
j_call: TRBJ1-5
v_call: TRBV6-1
cdr3_nt: TGTGCCAGCGGGGGAGGCCGGGATCAGCCCCAGCATTTT
cdr3_aa: CASGGGRDQPQHF

d_call: .
clone_size: few
j_call: TRBJ2-3
v_call: TRBV29-1
cdr3_nt: TGCAGCCCCAGGGCCGGAGATACGCAGTATTTT
cdr3_aa: CSPRAGDTQYF

d_call: TRBD2
clone_size: .
j_call: TRBJ2-1
v_call: TRBV16
cdr3_nt: TGTGCCAGCAGCCAAGCCGGCGGGGGGGCCTTAAATGAGCAGTTCTTC
cdr3_aa: CASSQAGGGALNEQFF

d_call: .
clone_size: .
j_call: TRBJ2-7
v_call: TRBV7-2
cdr3_nt: TGTGCCAGCAGCTTAACATTAGGAGCAGAAGGCTACAATGAGCAGTACTTC
cdr3_aa: CASSLTLGAEGYNEQYF

d_call: .
clone_size: few
j_call: TRBJ2-3
v_call: TRBV4-2
cdr3_nt: TGTGCCAGCAGCCCCTATCAACACAGGGACGGGACAGATACGCAGTATTTT
cdr3_aa: CASSPYQHRDGTDTQYF

d_call: TRBD2
clone_size: many
j_call: TRBJ2-5
v_call: TRBV4-3
cdr3_nt: TGCGCCAGCAGCCGATCACCTCCGGGGACTAGCGGGGGGGCAGGGGAGACCCAGTACTTC
cdr3_aa: CASSRSPPGTSGGAGETQYF

d_call: .
clone_size: .
j_call: TRBJ2-5
v_call: TRBV20-1
cdr3_nt: TGCAGTGCTAGAGATGCGACCTTGTACCAAGAGACCCAGTACTTC
cdr3_aa: CSARDATLYQETQYF

d_call: .
clone_size: .
j_call: TRBJ2-1
v_call: TRBV7-9
cdr3_nt: TGTGCCGCGGGGGAGCAGTTCTTC
cdr3_aa: CAAGEQFF

d_call: .
clone_size: .
j_call: TRBJ2-3
v_call: TRBV20-1
cdr3_nt: TGCAGTGGGCAGGGCATAGATACGCAGTATTTT
cdr3_aa: CSGQGIDTQYF

d_call: TRBD1
clone_size: once
j_call: TRBJ1-1
v_call: TRBV6-6
cdr3_nt: TGTGCCAGCAGTTACTCGGGACAGTTGAACACTGAAGCTTTCTTT
cdr3_aa: CASSYSGQLNTEAFF

d_call: TRBD1
clone_size: .
j_call: TRBJ1-2
v_call: TRBV7-3
cdr3_nt: TGTGCCAGCAGCCCAAGTTCGACAGGGGTTTACACCTTC
cdr3_aa: CASSPSSTGVYTF

d_call: .
clone_size: .
j_call: TRBJ2-7
v_call: TRBV7-8
cdr3_nt: TGTGCCAGCAGCGGAGGACGGAACTACGAGCAGTACTTC
cdr3_aa: CASSGGRNYEQYF

d_call: .
clone_size: .
j_call: TRBJ1-4
v_call: TRBV27
cdr3_nt: TGTGCCAGCAGTTTATTCGGCAGGACAGAGAATGAAAAACTGTTTTTT
cdr3_aa: CASSLFGRTENEKLFF

d_call: .
clone_size: few
j_call: TRBJ1-2
v_call: TRBV6-2/TRBV6-3
cdr3_nt: TGTGCCAGCAGGTCAGGGACTGACTATGGCTACACCTTC
cdr3_aa: CASRSGTDYGYTF

d_call: .
clone_size: .
j_call: TRBJ2-7
v_call: TRBV4-2
cdr3_nt: TGTGCCAGCAGCCAAGAAGACTCCGCCCACGAGCAGTACTTC
cdr3_aa: CASSQEDSAHEQYF

d_call: TRBD1
clone_size: once
j_call: TRBJ2-2
v_call: TRBV7-2
cdr3_nt: TGTGCCGGACGGACAGGTGACACCGGGGAGCTGTTTTTT
cdr3_aa: CAGRTGDTGELFF

d_call: .
clone_size: once
j_call: TRBJ2-3
v_call: TRBV12-3/TRBV12-4
cdr3_nt: TGTGCCAGCAGAGTCAACCCAGATACGCAGTATTTT
cdr3_aa: CASRVNPDTQYF

d_call: .
clone_size: few
j_call: TRBJ1-1
v_call: TRBV12-3/TRBV12-4
cdr3_nt: TGTGCCAGCACCCGGCGGGGGCCTGAAGCTTTCTTT
cdr3_aa: CASTRRGPEAFF

d_call: TRBD2
clone_size: .
j_call: TRBJ2-7
v_call: TRBV28
cdr3_nt: TGTACCAGCAGTTTAGCGGGACTCCTGAGCTCCTACGAGCAGTACTTC
cdr3_aa: CTSSLAGLLSSYEQYF